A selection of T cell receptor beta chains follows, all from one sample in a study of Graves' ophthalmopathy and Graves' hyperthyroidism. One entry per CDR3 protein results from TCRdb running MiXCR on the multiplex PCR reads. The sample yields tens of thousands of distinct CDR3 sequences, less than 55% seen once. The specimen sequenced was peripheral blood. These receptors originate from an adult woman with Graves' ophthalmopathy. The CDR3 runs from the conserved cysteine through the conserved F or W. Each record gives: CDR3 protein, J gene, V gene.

CDR3 protein: CASSPGTSAYEQYF
J gene: TRBJ2-7
V gene: TRBV6-1

CDR3 protein: CSARVLGQRYGYTF
J gene: TRBJ1-2
V gene: TRBV20-1

CDR3 protein: CASSHRTGDTGEQYF
J gene: TRBJ2-7
V gene: TRBV4-2

CDR3 protein: CSARDPGRSYEQYF
J gene: TRBJ2-7
V gene: TRBV20-1

CDR3 protein: CSGTPPSYNVQSF
J gene: TRBJ2-1
V gene: TRBV20-1

CDR3 protein: CASKSAGGEPYEQYF
J gene: TRBJ2-7
V gene: TRBV6-5

CDR3 protein: CASGGTSGRASTDTQYF
J gene: TRBJ2-3
V gene: TRBV6-6

CDR3 protein: CSVGGDGFSDTQYF
J gene: TRBJ2-3
V gene: TRBV29-1

CDR3 protein: CAISGTGPNEQYF
J gene: TRBJ2-7
V gene: TRBV10-3

CDR3 protein: CASSLYGQGTDTQYF
J gene: TRBJ2-3
V gene: TRBV28

CDR3 protein: CATSRLAGDEQYF
J gene: TRBJ2-7
V gene: TRBV15

CDR3 protein: CASSPQGRGETQYF
J gene: TRBJ2-5
V gene: TRBV9

CDR3 protein: CSARGGFAELAGVAGELFF
J gene: TRBJ2-2
V gene: TRBV20-1

CDR3 protein: CARGGKAYGQYF
J gene: TRBJ2-7
V gene: TRBV12-3/TRBV12-4

CDR3 protein: CAGSGGETRTRRETQYF
J gene: TRBJ2-5
V gene: TRBV19

CDR3 protein: CATSRALGTSGTDTQYF
J gene: TRBJ2-3
V gene: TRBV15

CDR3 protein: CASNQLAGGNEQFF
J gene: TRBJ2-1
V gene: TRBV6-2/TRBV6-3

CDR3 protein: CASSLTESTDTQYF
J gene: TRBJ2-3
V gene: TRBV7-2

CDR3 protein: CASSLVLGVNEQFF
J gene: TRBJ2-1
V gene: TRBV5-1

CDR3 protein: CASSDPTGTGNTGELFF
J gene: TRBJ2-2
V gene: TRBV6-6

CDR3 protein: CASSLSGLCSGANVLTF
J gene: TRBJ2-6
V gene: TRBV7-8

CDR3 protein: CASSLAGPYEQYF
J gene: TRBJ2-7
V gene: TRBV5-1

CDR3 protein: CASSLGYNEKLFF
J gene: TRBJ1-4
V gene: TRBV5-1

CDR3 protein: CASSYGSRVGELSF
J gene: TRBJ2-2
V gene: TRBV6-5

CDR3 protein: CASSGLGRNTEAFF
J gene: TRBJ1-1
V gene: TRBV25-1

CDR3 protein: CASSLTGDQPQYF
J gene: TRBJ2-5
V gene: TRBV7-8

CDR3 protein: CASSPAGGDNEQFF
J gene: TRBJ2-1
V gene: TRBV7-8

CDR3 protein: CSARGLALTDTQYF
J gene: TRBJ2-3
V gene: TRBV20-1

CDR3 protein: CASLRGPGGQGQYF
J gene: TRBJ2-7
V gene: TRBV5-1

CDR3 protein: CASSPLELGNTEAFF
J gene: TRBJ1-1
V gene: TRBV7-2

CDR3 protein: CASSTDRANTEAFF
J gene: TRBJ1-1
V gene: TRBV6-5

CDR3 protein: CSAKEARRLNTEAFF
J gene: TRBJ1-1
V gene: TRBV20-1

CDR3 protein: CSATPGQGGSNYEQYF
J gene: TRBJ2-7
V gene: TRBV20-1

CDR3 protein: CASSLRGWEQYF
J gene: TRBJ2-7
V gene: TRBV7-2

CDR3 protein: CASSSGQTSQPQHF
J gene: TRBJ1-5
V gene: TRBV24-1

CDR3 protein: CASSPTGDFLNTEAFF
J gene: TRBJ1-1
V gene: TRBV27